One and the same sample provided the 26 T cell receptor beta chains below, sequenced in a study of T cells in Graves' hyperthyroidism and ophthalmopathy. Amplification targeted TCR beta CDR3 regions from RNA transcripts. The HTBI primer set was used in a first-round RT-PCR of the TCR CDR3. TCRdb re-derived calls from the multiplex PCR reads in MiXCR, one entry per CDR3 protein. The table lists more than 550,000 distinct CDR3 sequences, 17% of them singletons. The sequencing input was blood. Every receptor here comes from a man between 50 and 59 years old with Graves' hyperthyroidism.

This clonotype was counted only a few times. This chain connects TRBV15 to TRBJ1-1, with TRBD1 matching over 10 bases. The ends lost 3 bases at V and 4 bases at J; junction bases unmatched: 2. The length of the CDR3 is 14 residues. Germline V gene data show CDR1 as LNHNV and CDR2 as YYDKDF (reference sequence). The CDR3 region has the DNA TGTGCCACCAGCAGGGACAGGGGGAGCACTGAAGCTTTCTTT. This codes for CATSRDRGSTEAFF.

DNA for the CDR3: TGTGCCAGCAGTTTTATAGCAGGAAGAATTTACGAGCAGTACTTC. Amino acids: CASSFIAGRIYEQYF. The rearrangement joins TRBV12-3 or TRBV12-4 to TRBJ2-7, with D unclear. Trimming cost V 3 bases and J 4 bases, with 16 bases left between them. The CDR3 has 15 amino acids.

There are many counts of this clonotype. V and J are TRBV30 and TRBJ1-1; D is undetermined. V shed 7 bases and J shed 5 bases, with 20 bases lying between them. CDR1 and CDR2 from the germline V gene are GTSNPN and SVGIG (reference sequence). This CDR3 comprises 14 residues. CDR3 sequence: CASKERAAKTEAFF. The CDR3 region has the DNA TGTGCCTCCAAGGAAAGGGCGGCGAAGACTGAAGCTTTCTTT. The whole variable domain, filled in from reference TRBV30 and TRBJ1-1, reads SQTIHQWPATLVQPVGSPLSLECTVEGTSNPNLYWYRQAAGRGLQLLFYSVGIGQISSEVPQNLSASRPQDRQFILSSKKLLLSDSGFYLCASKERAAKTEAFFGQGTRLTVV.

The table lists this clonotype with many counts. The chain is built from TRBV10-3 and TRBJ1-2; D might be TRBD1 (6 bases). In germline, CDR1 is ENHRY, CDR2 SYGVKD. Trimming took 11 bases from V and 0 from J, leaving 10 bases between them. This CDR3 region has 12 residues. The CDR3 nucleotides read TGTGCCGTCGGGACATCTAACTATGGCTACACCTTC. Its translation: CAVGTSNYGYTF.

This clonotype showed up just a few times. This sequence joins TRBV5-1 and TRBJ1-1, with D possibly being TRBD1 (6 bases). Germline-derived CDR1 and CDR2 are SGHRS and YFSETQ. Trimming took off 3 bases at V and 1 base at J, with 19 bases between the two ends. The CDR3 runs 17 residues. The CDR3 DNA is TGCGCCAGCAGCTGGGGTGGAGGGGGGGCGCGGAACACTGAAGCTTTCTTT. This gives the protein CASSWGGGGARNTEAFF.

This clonotype showed up many times. The rearrangement uses TRBV4-2 and TRBJ1-5; no definite D call. The CDR3 length is 16 residues. V was cut by 0 bases and J by 1 base, with 10 bases left in between. CDR1 LGHNA and CDR2 YNFKEQ come from the germline V gene. As DNA, the CDR3 is TGTGCCAGCAGCCAAGATGTAGGAGAGAGCAATCAGCCCCAGCATTTT. Translated: CASSQDVGESNQPQHF.

Only a few counts were recorded for this clonotype. The genes are TRBV14 and TRBJ1-4; TRBD1 matches at 8 bases. Germline CDR1 SGHDN, CDR2 FVKESK. This CDR3 comprises 16 residues. With V trimmed by 4 bases and J by 11 bases, 15 bases remained unmatched. The CDR3 loop is CASSLEGQGRGGKLFF. The CDR3 DNA sequence: TGTGCCAGCAGCCTGGAAGGACAGGGTCGAGGGGGGAAACTGTTTTTT.

About this clonotype itself: A much larger clone sits a single nucleotide away, making a read error possible. This chain uses TRBV7-3 with TRBJ2-1; maybe TRBD2 (5 bases). Germline-derived CDR1 and CDR2 are SGHTA and FQGTGA. The V gene lost 5 bases and the J gene lost 0 bases, with 11 bases spanning the gap. This CDR3 is 15 amino acids long. The CDR3 nucleotides read TGTGCCAGCAGCCCGCATGGGAGCTCCTACAATGAGCAGTTCTTC. Translated, it gives CASSPHGSSYNEQFF.

This clonotype occurred many times. The chain has TRBV28 and TRBJ2-1; 12 positions match TRBD2. This CDR3 comprises 17 residues. V dropped 1 base and J dropped 2; count of bases not matched to a gene: 3. Germline CDR1 MDHEN, CDR2 SYDVKM. The CDR3 protein is CASSLSGLAGTYNEQFF. CDR3 sequence (DNA): TGTGCCAGCAGTTTATCCGGACTAGCGGGAACCTACAATGAGCAGTTCTTC.

This chain connects TRBV4-1 to TRBJ1-5; TRBD1 is a possible D gene (6 bases). Germline V gene lookup returns CDR1 MGHRA and CDR2 YSYEKL. The CDR3 spans 16 residues. V gave up 0 bases and J gave up 9 bases, with 18 bases separating them. The DNA of the CDR3 is TGCGCCAGCAGCCAAGATCCCAGGGGATGGATTCCGCCCCAGCATTTT. Translation: CASSQDPRGWIPPQHF.

The chain has TRBV6-1 and TRBJ2-6; TRBD2 agrees at 10 bases. Per the germline V gene, CDR1 is MNHNS and CDR2 is SASEGT. Trimming cost V 5 bases and J 2 bases; bases outside gene matches: 9. This CDR3 is 18 amino acids long. CDR3 nucleotide sequence: TGTGCCAGCAGTTTATTGGGACTAGCGCTCGCTGGGGCCAACGTCCTGACTTTC. This gives the protein CASSLLGLALAGANVLTF.

This clonotype occurred many times. The rearrangement links TRBV28 to TRBJ1-2; 8 nucleotides line up with TRBD1. The CDR3 extends over 16 amino acids. CDR1 is MDHEN, CDR2 SYDVKM, per germline. The ends lost 5 bases at V and 5 bases at J; junction bases unmatched: 13. CDR3 protein: CASSPRPGYRGYGYTF. CDR3 bases: TGTGCCAGCAGTCCTCGACCTGGATACAGGGGGTATGGCTACACCTTC.

This clonotype was counted between two and nine times. V usage is TRBV27 and J usage is TRBJ2-7, with 8 bases identical to TRBD2. The V and J ends lost 3 bases and 0 bases, in that order; junction bases with no gene match: 4. Germline values: CDR1 MNHEY, CDR2 SMNVEV (reference sequence). There are 15 residues in the CDR3. The CDR3 reads CASSFQRESSYEQYF. DNA of the CDR3: TGTGCCAGCAGTTTCCAGCGGGAGTCCTCCTACGAGCAGTACTTC.

The chain links TRBV7-8 to TRBJ2-1, with TRBD1 as a possible D gene (6 bases). From germline, CDR1 is SGHVS and CDR2 FQNEAQ. The V gene lost 5 bases and the J gene lost 1 base, with 12 bases spanning the gap. The CDR3 contains 15 residues. The DNA for the CDR3 is TGTGCCAGCAGCCCTAGGACAGAGTCCTACAATGAGCAGTTCTTC. It encodes CASSPRTESYNEQFF.

The sample holds many counts of this clonotype. CDR3 sequence: CAWSATGDEQFF. CDR3 in DNA: TGTGCCTGGAGTGCGACGGGGGATGAGCAGTTCTTC. This chain links TRBV30 with TRBJ2-1; tentatively, D is TRBD2 (6 bases). This CDR3 is built from 12 residues. Trimming shortened V by 1 base and J by 8 bases, and 9 bases separated the two germline ends. In germline, CDR1 is GTSNPN, CDR2 SVGIG (reference sequence).

This clonotype was seen many times. This rearrangement joins TRBV24-1 to TRBJ2-1, with 8 bases aligning to TRBD2. V lost 3 bases and J lost 6; bases outside the gene matches: 6. CDR3 length: 15 residues. Germline V lookup: CDR1 KGHDR, CDR2 SFDVKD. CDR3 DNA sequence: TGTGCCACCAGTGATGGGCTAGCGGGTATCAATGAGCAGTTCTTC. This translates into CATSDGLAGINEQFF.

This clonotype was seen at least ten times. The V and J genes are TRBV9 and TRBJ2-2, with D unresolved. From germline, CDR1 is SGDLS and CDR2 YYNGEE. This CDR3 has 15 amino acids. V was trimmed by 0 bases and J by 3 bases, leaving 9 bases between them. The CDR3, as DNA: TGTGCCAGCAGCGTAGTCTCAGGAGACACCGGGGAGCTGTTTTTT. Amino acid sequence: CASSVVSGDTGELFF.

This rearrangement joins TRBV9 to TRBJ2-2; D may be TRBD1 or TRBD2 (6 bases each). CDR1 SGDLS and CDR2 YYNGEE come from the germline V gene. Trimming took off 0 bases at V and 4 bases at J, with 10 bases between the two ends. This CDR3 is 15 amino acids long. CDR3 nucleotides: TGTGCCAGCAGCGTAGAAGGGGGAGGCACCGGGGAGCTGTTTTTT. This sequence encodes CASSVEGGGTGELFF.

The J gene is TRBJ2-2, the V gene TRBV29-1; D unresolved. Trimming cost V 3 bases and J 5 bases, with 13 bases left between them. Germline V gives CDR1 SQVTM, CDR2 ANQGSEA. The CDR3 is 14 residues long. This CDR3 reads CSVEDPRNTGELFF. CDR3 DNA: TGCAGCGTTGAGGACCCTCGGAATACCGGGGAGCTGTTTTTT.

This clonotype was counted many times. The chain has TRBV27 and TRBJ2-1, with D uncertain. Germline CDR1 is MNHEY and CDR2 is SMNVEV (reference sequence). V was clipped by 10 bases and J by 9 bases, with 13 bases between them. This CDR3 is built from 11 residues. This CDR3 reads CATQKGVEQFF. The DNA for the CDR3 is TGTGCCACCCAGAAGGGCGTTGAGCAGTTCTTC.

This clonotype was recorded at least ten times. The rearrangement joins TRBV2 to TRBJ2-7; maybe TRBD1 (6 bases). The germline V gene has CDR1 SNHLY and CDR2 FYNNEI. The V and J ends lost 3 bases and 4 bases respectively, with 16 bases between them. CDR3 size: 15 residues. CDR3 DNA: TGTGCCAGCAGTGACGGGACACTGGCCCTTTACGAGCAGTACTTC. It translates to CASSDGTLALYEQYF.

This clonotype was seen a few times. This chain links TRBV6-1 with TRBJ2-1; TRBD2 matches at 7 bases. Germline V lookup: CDR1 MNHNS, CDR2 SASEGT. The CDR3 is 16 amino acids. V gave up 7 bases and J gave up 4 bases; unmatched junction bases: 13. CDR3 sequence: CASTGPGTGGYNEQFF. The CDR3 nucleotides are TGTGCCAGCACAGGCCCCGGAACGGGAGGTTACAATGAGCAGTTCTTC.

This clonotype was detected only a few times. The V gene is TRBV28, the J gene TRBJ2-5; D perhaps matches TRBD2 (5 bases). The germline gives CDR1 MDHEN, CDR2 SYDVKM. This CDR3 is built from 13 residues. The V and J ends lost 3 bases and 5 bases respectively, with 10 bases between them. For the CDR3, the DNA is TGTGCCAGCAGTTTCGCGGGCGTCGAGACCCAGTACTTC. This gives the protein CASSFAGVETQYF.

V and J are TRBV6-5 and TRBJ2-5, with TRBD2 as a possible D gene (6 bases). Germline values: CDR1 MNHEY, CDR2 SVGAGI. Trimming took 1 base from V and 14 from J, leaving 14 bases between them. The CDR3 consists of 12 residues. The CDR3 bases are TGTGCCAGCAGTTACTTAGGGACTGGGCCATACTTC. It is translated as CASSYLGTGPYF.

In this sample, this clonotype turned up a few times. The chain joins TRBV25-1 to TRBJ1-5; perhaps TRBD1 as D (5 bases). The germline V gene encodes CDR1 MGHDK and CDR2 SYGVNS. Trimming stripped 3 bases from V and 4 bases from J, with 10 bases between. The CDR3 runs to 14 residues. In DNA form, the CDR3 reads TGTGCCAGCAGTGATCTCGGGGGTAATCAGCCCCAGCATTTT. Amino acids: CASSDLGGNQPQHF.

This clonotype was detected ten times or more. J is TRBJ2-7 and V is TRBV6-1; 10 bases are a match to TRBD2. Germline lookup yields CDR1 MNHNS and CDR2 SASEGT. V was clipped by 7 bases and J by 3 bases; unmatched bases: 9. The CDR3 runs 15 residues. This CDR3 is CASTPVLAGVYEQYF. CDR3 nucleotides: TGTGCCAGCACCCCGGTCCTAGCGGGGGTCTACGAGCAGTACTTC.